The 11 T cell receptor beta chains below all came from one sample that was sequenced in a study of blood T cell repertoires in COVID-19. Assay: immunoSEQ multiplex PCR; the TCRdb copy retains only in-frame clones and omits some. The sample carries some 85,000 clones, 60% to 85% recorded once. Sequenced sample: peripheral blood. Receptors were obtained from a human donor in a cohort sampled during active COVID-19.

A few counts support this clone. This chain joins TRBV3-1 (or the pseudogene TRBV3-2) and TRBJ2-5; D unclear. Germline V lookup: CDR1 LGHDT, CDR2 YNNKEL (reference sequence). With 1 base removed from V and 5 bases from J, the gap between germline ends came to 8 bases. The CDR3 contains 13 residues. CDR3 sequence: CASSQAASETQYF. The CDR3 DNA sequence: TGTGCCAGCAGCCAAGCCGCGTCGGAGACCCAGTACTTC.

The J gene is TRBJ2-3, the V gene TRBV4-1, with 9 positions matching TRBD2. After removal of 4 bases from V and 0 bases from J, the junction contained 14 bases not matched to a gene. In germline, CDR1 is MGHRA, CDR2 YSYEKL. The CDR3 contains 19 residues. The CDR3 loop is CASSLRWSRLAASTDTQYF. For the CDR3, the DNA is TGCGCCAGCAGCCTCAGATGGTCTAGACTAGCGGCCAGCACAGATACGCAGTATTTT.

The chain joins TRBV2 to TRBJ2-1; 7 bases map to TRBD1. This CDR3 region has 14 residues. The V gene end was trimmed by 6 bases and the J gene end by 1 base; junction bases not matched to a gene: 3. The germline gives CDR1 SNHLY, CDR2 FYNNEI. The CDR3: CASRGGASYNEQFF. CDR3 in DNA: TGTGCCAGCAGAGGGGGCGCATCCTACAATGAGCAGTTCTTC.

This chain uses TRBV3-1 (or the pseudogene TRBV3-2) with TRBJ2-1; 9 bases are a match to TRBD2. The length of the CDR3 is 17 residues. Trimming at V came to 4 bases and at J to 1 base, leaving 8 bases not matched to a gene. Germline V gene data show CDR1 as LGHDT and CDR2 as YNNKEL (reference sequence). CDR3 DNA: TGTGCCAGCAGCCCCGGGGTAGCGGGAGTATCCTACAATGAGCAGTTCTTC. This translates into CASSPGVAGVSYNEQFF.

The rearrangement links TRBV5-4 to TRBJ2-4; 9 bases are a match to TRBD2. The junction had 4 bases not matched to a gene; V was cut back by 5 bases and J by 7 bases. CDR1 SGHNT and CDR2 YYREEE come from the germline V gene (reference sequence). The length of the CDR3 is 13 residues. This chain's CDR3 is CASRAGTSNIQYF. CDR3 nucleotides: TGTGCCAGCAGGGCCGGGACTAGCAACATTCAGTACTTC. The full variable domain, completed using reference TRBV5-4 and TRBJ2-4, is ETGVTQSPTHLIKTRGQQVTLRCSSQSGHNTVSWYQQALGQGPQFIFQYYREEENGRGNFPPRFSGLQFPNYSSELNVNALELDDSALYLCASRAGTSNIQYFGAGTRLSVL.

J is TRBJ2-3 and V is TRBV9, with D perhaps matching TRBD2 (5 bases). The ends were cut back, 2 bases at V and 3 bases at J, with 7 bases in the middle. CDR1 is SGDLS, CDR2 YYNGEE, per germline. This CDR3 comprises 13 residues. The CDR3 reads CASSVRGTDTQYF. The CDR3 DNA is TGTGCCAGCAGCGTTCGAGGGACAGATACGCAGTATTTT.

This rearrangement joins TRBV7-3 to TRBJ2-3; D is perhaps TRBD2 (7 bases). Deletions cut 5 bases from V and 7 bases from J, with 19 bases between. Germline V CDR1 and CDR2: SGHTA, FQGTGA. This CDR3 contains 15 residues. CDR3 in DNA: TGTGCCAGCAGCCTAGGGGGGGACCTGGGACATACGCAGTATTTT. Protein: CASSLGGDLGHTQYF.

The V gene is TRBV11-2, the J gene TRBJ2-1, with D maybe TRBD1 (5 bases). The germline gives CDR1 SGHAT, CDR2 FQNNGV. V was shortened by 5 bases and J by 7 bases, with 21 bases between the two germline ends. This CDR3 is built from 16 residues. The CDR3 bases are TGTGCCAGCAGCCCTCAAGCAAGGGGCGCAGGGAATGAGCAGTTCTTC. Translation gives CASSPQARGAGNEQFF.

The rearrangement joins TRBV5-1 to TRBJ2-7, with D possibly being TRBD2 (6 bases). V was cut by 5 bases and J by 3 bases, with 12 bases left in between. CDR1 SGHRS and CDR2 YFSETQ come from the germline V gene. The CDR3 consists of 13 residues. Written as DNA, the CDR3 is TGCGCCAGCAGTGCTAGCGAGTTCTACGAGCAGTACTTC. This encodes CASSASEFYEQYF.

This sequence joins TRBV9 and TRBJ2-6; D is possibly TRBD1 (6 bases). V was clipped by 3 bases and J by 0 bases, with 13 bases between them. Germline CDR1 reads SGDLS; CDR2 reads YYNGEE. The CDR3 contains 17 residues. The CDR3 reads CASSEGHAISGANVLTF. DNA for the CDR3: TGTGCCAGCAGCGAGGGACACGCGATCTCTGGGGCCAACGTCCTGACTTTC.

Comment on this clone: One junction end disagrees with the germline gene, perhaps due to a read error. This chain joins TRBV7-8 and TRBJ2-1, with D perhaps TRBD2 (5 bases). The CDR3 totals 12 residues. The germline V gene encodes CDR1 SGHVS and CDR2 FQNEAQ. Here the CDR3 DNA reads TGTGCCAGCAGCCAAGACTACTATGAGCAGTTCTTC. It translates to CASSQDYYEQFF. The variable domain in full, completed from reference TRBV7-8 and TRBJ2-1, reads GAGVSQSPRYKVAKRGQDVALRCDPISGHVSLFWYQQALGQGPEFLTYFQNEAQLDKSGLPSDRFFAERPEGSVSTLKIQRTQQEDSAVYLCASSQDYYEQFFGPGTRLTVL.